This is a list of T cell receptor beta chains from one sample in a study of cytomegalovirus exposure and HLA in healthy donors. Clones were read by immunoSEQ multiplex PCR, and TCRdb kept only the in-frame ones, dropping some. The table lists 150,000 to 200,000 clones, about 76% of them singletons. The sample taken for sequencing was PBMCs. Receptors were obtained from a woman aged 35 to 49 in good health and CMV-seropositive. The CDR3 runs from the conserved cysteine through the conserved F or W. A D gene is named only where the DNA matches it firmly. Rows may omit the clone size; those that give it use once, few, many or a size class.

TRBJ2-3	14	TRBV7-9	TRBD1	few	CASSLVQGADTQYF	TGTGCCAGCAGCTTAGTCCAGGGGGCAGATACGCAGTATTTT
TRBJ1-5	16	TRBV19	NA	once	CASSNPRQGINQPQHF	TGTGCCAGTAGTAACCCGCGGCAGGGAATCAATCAGCCCCAGCATTTT
TRBJ1-5	14	TRBV15	NA	NA	CATSRILTNQPQHF	TGTGCCACCAGCAGAATCCTAACCAATCAGCCCCAGCATTTT
TRBJ2-7	16	TRBV11-3	NA	few	CASSSSTSGRWDEQYF	TGTGCCAGCAGCTCTAGCACCTCAGGGAGGTGGGACGAGCAGTACTTC
TRBJ2-1	13	TRBV30	TRBD1	once	CAWSRGQAREQFF	TGTGCCTGGAGTAGGGGACAGGCGCGAGAGCAGTTCTTC
TRBJ1-2	14	TRBV5-6	TRBD1	NA	CASSLRQGAYGYTF	TGTGCCAGCAGCCTCCGACAGGGGGCATACGGCTACACCTTC
TRBJ2-7	14	TRBV27	TRBD2	NA	CASSLAGGPYEQYF	TGTGCCAGCAGTTTAGCGGGGGGGCCATACGAGCAGTACTTC
TRBJ1-1	15	TRBV5-6	TRBD1	few	CASSLGTGAVAEAFF	TGTGCCAGCAGCTTGGGGACAGGGGCGGTCGCTGAAGCTTTCTTT
TRBJ1-3	14	TRBV5-4	NA	NA	CASSLGTFGNTIYF	TGTGCCAGCAGCCTCGGGACATTCGGAAACACCATATATTTT
TRBJ1-1	13	TRBV10-1	TRBD1	NA	CASTKGQGTEAFF	TGCGCCAGCACCAAGGGACAGGGAACTGAAGCTTTCTTT
TRBJ2-5	13	TRBV7-8	TRBD1	once	CASRNGQGETQYF	TGTGCCAGCAGGAACGGACAGGGAGAGACCCAGTACTTC
TRBJ2-7	12	TRBV2	NA	NA	CASGTSSYEQYF	TGTGCCAGTGGGACTTCCTCCTACGAGCAGTACTTC
TRBJ2-3	14	TRBV19	NA	NA	CASGNRGGTDTQYF	TGTGCCAGTGGGAACAGGGGGGGGACAGATACGCAGTATTTT
TRBJ2-7	15	TRBV6-5	TRBD2	few	CASRTGTSGNYEQYF	TGTGCCAGCAGAACGGGGACTAGCGGGAACTACGAGCAGTACTTC
TRBJ1-2	16	TRBV7-2	NA	NA	CASSLNPQGTNYGYTF	TGTGCCAGCAGCCTCAACCCACAGGGTACTAACTATGGCTACACCTTC
TRBJ1-2	13	TRBV7-9	TRBD1	NA	CASSLGTDYGYTF	TGTGCCAGCAGCCTCGGGACAGACTATGGCTACACCTTC
TRBJ1-1	15	TRBV29-1	TRBD1	once	CSAGRDRGPLTEAFF	TGCAGCGCTGGGAGGGACAGGGGGCCGCTCACTGAAGCTTTCTTT
TRBJ2-5	15	TRBV7-6	TRBD2	NA	CASSLRTRGHETQYF	TGTGCCAGCAGCTTGAGGACTAGAGGGCATGAGACCCAGTACTTC